Each of the 7 T cell receptor beta chains below was sequenced from the same sample in a study of blood T cell repertoires in COVID-19. The data were produced by immunoSEQ multiplex PCR, yet TCRdb's version contains in-frame clones alone and is incomplete. Here the sample spans about 160,000 clones, roughly nine tenths being singletons. The sample consisted of peripheral blood. The receptor source for this set is a woman aged 65 to 85 with acute or convalescent COVID-19.

As DNA, the CDR3 is TGTGCCAGCAGCAAGGAGGGCTACTATGGCTACACCTTC. As protein: CASSKEGYYGYTF. The chain recombines TRBV7-9 with TRBJ1-2, with D unresolved. The V and J ends lost 5 bases and 3 bases respectively, with 10 bases between them. CDR3 length: 13 residues. The germline V gene has CDR1 SEHNR and CDR2 FQNEAQ (reference sequence).

In its sample, this clone was seen a few times. The chain couples TRBV10-3 to TRBJ1-2; D ambiguous. The germline V gene has CDR1 ENHRY and CDR2 SYGVKD. V shed 0 bases and J shed 3 bases, with 8 bases lying between them. This CDR3 comprises 14 residues. CDR3 coding DNA: TGTGCCATCAGTGAGTCAACGGGAGACTATGGCTACACCTTC. It codes for CAISESTGDYGYTF.

This clone has only one observation. The chain couples TRBV5-1 to TRBJ2-1, with 8 nucleotides matching TRBD1. CDR1 SGHRS and CDR2 YFSETQ come from the germline V gene. The CDR3 has 15 residues. After removal of 3 bases from V and 2 bases from J, the junction contained 4 bases not matched to a gene. The CDR3 DNA follows: TGCGCCAGCAGCTCGACAGGGGCTACCTACAATGAGCAGTTCTTC. Residues: CASSSTGATYNEQFF.

This rearrangement joins TRBV24-1 to TRBJ2-5; 9 bases align to TRBD2. Germline-derived CDR1 and CDR2 are KGHDR and SFDVKD. The J segment lost 2 bases and the V segment lost 7 bases, leaving 7 bases of the junction unmatched. The CDR3 consists of 15 residues. This CDR3 is CATSASGAPQETQYF. CDR3 DNA sequence: TGTGCCACCAGCGCTAGCGGGGCTCCTCAAGAGACCCAGTACTTC.

This sequence joins TRBV5-4 and TRBJ1-1; the D is unclear. The germline V and J ends were trimmed by 4 bases and 8 bases, with 18 bases remaining between them. This CDR3 region has 14 residues. Germline-derived CDR1 and CDR2 are SGHNT and YYREEE (reference sequence). The CDR3: CASSKDSTEKEAFF. The DNA for the CDR3 is TGTGCCAGCAGCAAGGACTCAACCGAGAAAGAAGCTTTCTTT.

J is TRBJ1-5 and V is TRBV6-1, with 8 bases fitting TRBD1. Germline V gene lookup returns CDR1 MNHNS and CDR2 SASEGT. This CDR3 has 15 amino acids. The junction had 5 bases not matched to a gene; V was cut back by 1 base and J by 6 bases. The CDR3: CASSEGTGTGQPQHF. The CDR3, as DNA: TGTGCCAGCAGTGAAGGGACAGGGACGGGTCAGCCCCAGCATTTT.

V and J are TRBV2 and TRBJ2-1; 9 nucleotides match TRBD2. The CDR3 length is 15 residues. Germline CDR1 and CDR2: SNHLY and FYNNEI. The J segment lost 0 bases and the V segment lost 5 bases, leaving 2 bases of the junction unmatched. CDR3 sequence: CASSSTSGSYNEQFF. DNA for the CDR3: TGTGCCAGCAGTTCGACTAGCGGCTCCTACAATGAGCAGTTCTTC.